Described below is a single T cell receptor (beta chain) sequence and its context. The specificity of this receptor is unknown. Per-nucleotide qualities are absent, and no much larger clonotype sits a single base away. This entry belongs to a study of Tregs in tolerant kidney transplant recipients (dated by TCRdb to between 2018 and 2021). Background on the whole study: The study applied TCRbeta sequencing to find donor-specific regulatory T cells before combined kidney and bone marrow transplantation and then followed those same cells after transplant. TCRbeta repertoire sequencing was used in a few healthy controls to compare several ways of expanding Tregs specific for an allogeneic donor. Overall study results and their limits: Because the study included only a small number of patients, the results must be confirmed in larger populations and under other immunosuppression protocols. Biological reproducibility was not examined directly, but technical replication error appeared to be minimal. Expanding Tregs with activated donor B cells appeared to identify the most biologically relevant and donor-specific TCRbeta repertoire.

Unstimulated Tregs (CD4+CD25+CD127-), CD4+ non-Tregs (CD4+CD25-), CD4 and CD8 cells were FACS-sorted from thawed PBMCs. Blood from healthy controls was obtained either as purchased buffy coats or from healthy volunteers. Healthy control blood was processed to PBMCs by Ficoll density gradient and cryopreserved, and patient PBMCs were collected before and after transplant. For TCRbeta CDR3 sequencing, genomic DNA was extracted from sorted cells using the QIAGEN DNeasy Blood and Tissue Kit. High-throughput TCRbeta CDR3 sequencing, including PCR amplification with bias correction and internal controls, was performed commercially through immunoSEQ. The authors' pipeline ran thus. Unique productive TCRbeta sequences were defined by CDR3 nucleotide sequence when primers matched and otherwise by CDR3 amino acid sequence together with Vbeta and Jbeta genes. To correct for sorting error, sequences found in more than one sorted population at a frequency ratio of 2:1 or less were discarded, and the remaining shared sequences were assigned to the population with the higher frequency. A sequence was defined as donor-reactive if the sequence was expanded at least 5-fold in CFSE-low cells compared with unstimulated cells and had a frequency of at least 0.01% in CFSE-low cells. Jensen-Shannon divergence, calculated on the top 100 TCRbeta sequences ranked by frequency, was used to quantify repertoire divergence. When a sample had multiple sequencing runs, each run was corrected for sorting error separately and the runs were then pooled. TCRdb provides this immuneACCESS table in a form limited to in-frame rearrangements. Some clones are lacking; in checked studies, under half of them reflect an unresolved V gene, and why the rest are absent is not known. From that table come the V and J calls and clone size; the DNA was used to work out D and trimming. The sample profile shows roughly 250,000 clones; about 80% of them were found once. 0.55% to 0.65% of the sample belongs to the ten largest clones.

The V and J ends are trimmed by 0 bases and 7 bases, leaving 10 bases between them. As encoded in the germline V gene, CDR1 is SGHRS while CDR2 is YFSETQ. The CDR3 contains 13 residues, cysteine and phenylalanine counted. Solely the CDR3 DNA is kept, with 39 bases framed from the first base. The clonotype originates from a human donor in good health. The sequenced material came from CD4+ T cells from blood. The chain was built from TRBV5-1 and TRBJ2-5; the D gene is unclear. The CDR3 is CASSLAPLGTQYF. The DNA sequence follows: TGCGCCAGCAGCTTGGCCCCCTTGGGGACCCAGTACTTC.